The 21 T cell receptor beta chains given below trace back to one sample, sequenced in a study of blood T cell repertoires in COVID-19. Only in-frame clones appear in the TCRdb table, and some are missing; sequencing was by immunoSEQ multiplex PCR. The profile covers around 170,000 clones, with about four fifths appearing a single time and approximately 12% taken by the ten largest. Sequenced input: peripheral blood. These receptors were taken from a man between 65 and 85 years old who had recovered from COVID-19.

The rearrangement links TRBV7-3 to TRBJ1-4; no reliable D call. Trimming shortened V by 2 bases and J by 8 bases, and 9 bases separated the two germline ends. The germline V gene encodes CDR1 SGHTA and CDR2 FQGTGA. This CDR3 has 13 residues. CDR3 in amino acids: CASSLDFGEKLFF. The CDR3 region has the DNA TGTGCCAGCAGCTTAGACTTTGGAGAAAAACTGTTTTTT.

The chain recombines TRBV5-4 with TRBJ2-3; 11 positions match TRBD1. The CDR3 loop spans 15 amino acids. From germline, CDR1 is SGHNT and CDR2 YYREEE (reference sequence). The V and J ends lost 4 bases and 4 bases, in that order; junction bases with no gene match: 5. CDR3 in amino acids: CASSERTGGPDTQYF. Written as DNA, the CDR3 is TGTGCCAGCAGCGAGAGGACAGGGGGCCCAGATACGCAGTATTTT.

The chain carries TRBV7-8 and TRBJ2-1; 12 bases line up with TRBD2. The CDR3 has 21 residues. Germline loops: CDR1 SGHVS, CDR2 FQNEAQ. V shed 2 bases, J shed 5 bases, and the junction held 19 bases outside the gene matches. This CDR3 reads CASSLSVGPFSSGRADNEQFF. CDR3 coding DNA: TGTGCCAGCAGCTTAAGCGTCGGACCGTTTTCTAGCGGGAGGGCCGACAATGAGCAGTTCTTC. The complete variable domain, with remaining parts taken from reference TRBV7-8 and TRBJ2-1, reads GAGVSQSPRYKVAKRGQDVALRCDPISGHVSLFWYQQALGQGPEFLTYFQNEAQLDKSGLPSDRFFAERPEGSVSTLKIQRTQQEDSAVYLCASSLSVGPFSSGRADNEQFFGPGTRLTVL.

The V gene is TRBV25-1, the J gene TRBJ2-1; TRBD1 matches at 7 bases. V dropped 5 bases and J dropped 7; count of bases not matched to a gene: 8. This CDR3 is 14 amino acids long. The germline V gene has CDR1 MGHDK and CDR2 SYGVNS. The CDR3 nucleotides read TGTGCCAGCAGTCTCCCGGGACAGTCGAATGAGCAGTTCTTC. As protein: CASSLPGQSNEQFF.

The sample holds many counts of this clone. The V and J genes are TRBV28 and TRBJ1-5; 9 positions agree with TRBD1. Unmatched junction bases numbered 1, after V lost 3 bases and J lost 7 bases. This CDR3 contains 13 residues. Per the germline V gene, CDR1 is MDHEN and CDR2 is SYDVKM. The CDR3 reads CASSLDRGQPQHF. CDR3 coding DNA: TGTGCCAGCAGTTTGGACAGGGGCCAGCCCCAGCATTTT. Based on the CDR3 plus reference TRBV28 and TRBJ1-5, the full variable domain is DVKVTQSSRYLVKRTGEKVFLECVQDMDHENMFWYRQDPGLGLRLIYFSYDVKMKEKGDIPEGYSVSREKKERFSLILESASTNQTSMYLCASSLDRGQPQHFGDGTRLSIL.

J is TRBJ1-3 and V is TRBV28; D ambiguous. V was trimmed by 4 bases and J by 2 bases, leaving 9 bases between them. The CDR3 totals 14 residues. Per germline, CDR1 MDHEN and CDR2 SYDVKM. CDR3 protein: CASSYVTTGNTIYF. For the CDR3, the DNA is TGTGCCAGCAGTTACGTGACAACTGGAAACACCATATATTTT.

This chain connects TRBV12-3 or TRBV12-4 to TRBJ2-2, with D possibly TRBD2 on 6 matching bases. This CDR3 comprises 13 residues. V lost 7 bases and J lost 7, with 13 bases in between. DNA of the CDR3: TGTGCCAGCACCGTGTGGAGGGGCGGGGAGCTGTTTTTT. Protein: CASTVWRGGELFF.

There are many counts of this clone. CDR3 amino acids: CASSQDPLAGESDTQYF. In nucleotides, the CDR3 is TGTGCCAGCAGCCAAGATCCCCTAGCGGGAGAATCAGATACGCAGTATTTT. This chain connects TRBV3-1 (or the pseudogene TRBV3-2) to TRBJ2-3; TRBD2 matches at 10 bases. Germline-derived CDR1 and CDR2 are LGHDT and YNNKEL (reference sequence). The CDR3 is made up of 17 amino acids. The junction had 7 bases not matched to a gene; V was cut back by 0 bases and J by 4 bases.

The rearrangement uses TRBV6-6 and TRBJ2-2; TRBD2 is a possible D gene (6 bases). Germline CDR1 MNHNY, CDR2 SVGAGI (reference sequence). Trimming pared 6 bases from V and 3 bases from J, leaving 11 bases between. CDR3 size: 14 residues. This CDR3 is CASRSGSHTGELFF. The CDR3 DNA reads TGTGCCAGCAGATCCGGGAGCCACACCGGGGAGCTGTTTTTT.

The chain links TRBV5-1 to TRBJ1-1; no firm D call. The CDR3 contains 14 residues. CDR1 is SGHRS and CDR2 is YFSETQ in the germline V gene. Trimming cost V 1 base and J 6 bases, with 13 bases left between them. The DNA of the CDR3 is TGCGCCAGCAGCTTGCTCGGCGCGGAGGCTGAAGCTTTCTTT. This translates into CASSLLGAEAEAFF.

The chain uses TRBV6-5 and TRBJ2-3; TRBD1 aligns across 7 bases. This CDR3 has 14 residues. From germline, CDR1 is MNHEY and CDR2 SVGAGI. The trim removed 7 bases at V and 5 bases at J, leaving 9 bases unmatched. CDR3 loop: CASTLQGSEDTQYF. DNA of the CDR3: TGTGCCAGCACTTTACAGGGGTCGGAAGATACGCAGTATTTT.

The chain employs TRBV5-1 and TRBJ2-3, with 8 bases identical to TRBD1. Per the germline V gene, CDR1 is SGHRS and CDR2 is YFSETQ. J gave up 6 bases and V 2 bases, and 5 bases lay outside the gene matches. This CDR3 has 14 amino acids. The CDR3 spells CASSFQQGVDTQYF. In DNA, the CDR3 is TGCGCCAGCAGCTTTCAACAGGGGGTGGATACGCAGTATTTT.

CDR3 amino acids: CASSLRGTGGSTDTQYF. CDR3 bases: TGTGCCAGCAGCTTAAGGGGGACAGGGGGCAGCACAGATACGCAGTATTTT. The chain joins TRBV11-3 to TRBJ2-3, with TRBD1 matching 12 bases. CDR1 and CDR2 (germline): SGHNT, YENEEA. This CDR3 has 17 residues. The V gene end was trimmed by 2 bases and the J gene end by 0 bases; junction bases not matched to a gene: 3.

This clone was seen just once. The V call is TRBV4-3, the J call TRBJ2-5; D is perhaps TRBD2 (5 bases). The germline V gene encodes CDR1 LGHNA and CDR2 YSLEER. The CDR3 is 16 amino acids. Trimming removed 0 bases from V and 2 bases from J, with 13 bases in between. CDR3 bases: TGCGCCAGCAGCCAAGAAACTAGTTCCCTACAAGAGACCCAGTACTTC. Translated, it gives CASSQETSSLQETQYF.

The chain recombines TRBV5-8 with TRBJ1-2, with 8 bases aligning to TRBD1. The CDR3 covers 15 residues. Germline loops: CDR1 SGHTS, CDR2 YDEGEE. The V gene end was trimmed by 3 bases and the J gene end by 4 bases; junction bases not matched to a gene: 8. Written as DNA, the CDR3 is TGTGCCAGCAGCTCGGGAGGACAGGGCCTCTATGGCTACACCTTC. The encoded protein is CASSSGGQGLYGYTF. Variable domain in full (rest from reference TRBV5-8 and TRBJ1-2): EAGVTQSPTHLIKTRGQQATLRCSPISGHTSVYWYQQALGLGLQFLLWYDEGEERNRGNFPPRFSGRQFPNYSSELNVNALELEDSALYLCASSSGGQGLYGYTFGSGTRLTVV.

The chain has TRBV6-2 or TRBV6-3 and TRBJ2-7, with 9 bases lining up with TRBD2. The CDR3 contains 15 residues. V dropped 6 bases and J dropped 7; count of bases not matched to a gene: 13. Germline V gene lookup returns CDR1 MNHEY and CDR2 SVGEGT. This chain's CDR3 is CASSPGTSFRWEQYF. DNA for the CDR3: TGTGCCAGCAGCCCCGGGACTAGCTTCCGATGGGAGCAGTACTTC.

V usage is TRBV19 and J usage is TRBJ1-6; tentative D call: TRBD1 (5 bases). V was cut by 5 bases and J by 11 bases, with 13 bases left in between. The CDR3 is made up of 13 amino acids. CDR1 LNHDA and CDR2 SQIVND come from the germline V gene (reference sequence). The CDR3 region has the DNA TGTGCCAGTAGTGCTTGGACAAGTGCACCCCTCCACTTT. It is translated as CASSAWTSAPLHF.

The chain couples TRBV5-1 to TRBJ2-5, with D unclear. V dropped 1 base and J dropped 2 bases, with 9 bases sitting between them. Per the germline V gene, CDR1 is SGHRS and CDR2 is YFSETQ. The CDR3 length is 14 residues. The CDR3: CASSLTVTQETQYF. In DNA, the CDR3 is TGCGCCAGCAGCTTGACAGTTACACAAGAGACCCAGTACTTC.

The V and J genes are TRBV6-2 or TRBV6-3 and TRBJ2-7; D remains ambiguous. V was pared by 5 bases and J by 6 bases, with 14 bases between. The germline V gene encodes CDR1 MNHEY and CDR2 SVGEGT. The length of the CDR3 is 13 residues. CDR3 nucleotide sequence: TGTGCCAGCAGTCCCCTCTCGTTTCCCGAGCAGTACTTC. Protein product: CASSPLSFPEQYF.

This chain joins TRBV11-2 and TRBJ2-5; D is possibly TRBD1 (5 bases). Looked up from germline, CDR1 is SGHAT and CDR2 is FQNNGV. The length of the CDR3 is 15 residues. The V end lost 6 bases, the J end lost 5 bases, and 19 bases lay between the germline ends. CDR3 residues: CASRFSQGSEETQYF. The DNA of the CDR3 is TGTGCCAGCAGATTCAGCCAGGGATCCGAGGAGACCCAGTACTTC.

The chain employs TRBV19 and TRBJ1-1; unclear D gene. Per germline, CDR1 LNHDA and CDR2 SQIVND (reference sequence). The CDR3 covers 14 residues. V gave up 5 bases and J gave up 1 base, with 11 bases separating them. CDR3 nucleotide sequence: TGTGCCAGTAGTGCCCAGCGGGGGAACACTGAAGCTTTCTTT. This codes for CASSAQRGNTEAFF. The full variable domain, with the rest looked up from reference TRBV19 and TRBJ1-1, is DGGITQSPKYLFRKEGQNVTLSCEQNLNHDAMYWYRQDPGQGLRLIYYSQIVNDFQKGDIAEGYSVSREKKESFPLTVTSAQKNPTAFYLCASSAQRGNTEAFFGQGTRLTVV.